This T cell receptor beta chain was profiled in a study of shared clonotypes between healthy human individuals. Study-level results: Unshared clonotypes carried lower generation probabilities than those common to all four donors.

How the authors handled the data: Owing to the provision of junction-only sequences devoid of quality scores by immunoSEQ, filtering differed. Assay: immunoSEQ multiplex PCR; the TCRdb copy retains only in-frame clones and omits some. That table gives V, J and clone size, and the DNA gave D and trimming. The repertoire holds 2 million to 3 million clones, 93% seen once, with 0.36% in the top ten. In regard to this clone: Its specificity is not known.

CDR3 length equals 13 residues. Trimming removed 9 bases from V and 0 bases from J, with 9 bases in between. Germline V gene data show CDR1 as SEHNR and CDR2 as FQNEAQ (reference sequence). All donors were healthy HIV-negative adults lacking recent acute infections or vaccinations. Among the donors, all were Caucasian adults who lived in Nashville, Tennessee. This chain joins TRBV7-9 and TRBJ1-5; D gene unclear. What was sequenced was naive CD4+ T cells from PBMCs. The subset here: CD45RA+ positively selected. The source is a man in his late teens or twenties in good health. Some clones in this sample may be carry-over from other donors' samples. CDR3 DNA sequence: TGTGCCAGTTCAGTCTATAGCAATCAGCCCCAGCATTTT. Its protein is CASSVYSNQPQHF.